The 19 T cell receptor beta chains below come from one sample, sequenced in a study of CD8 T cells in Susac syndrome. The RNA, about 0.45 to 1 ug, was put through reverse transcription using random hexamers. TCRdb reanalysed the immunoSEQ multiplex PCR reads using MiXCR and keeps one entry per CDR3 protein. The profile covers about 130,000 distinct CDR3 sequences, with approximately 89% appearing a single time and over 0.2% taken by the ten largest. Sequencing was carried out using CD8+ T cells from PBMCs. These receptors all come from a human donor with multiple sclerosis.

J is TRBJ2-2 and V is TRBV4-1; D is ambiguous. V was trimmed by 1 base and J by 6 bases, leaving 12 bases between them. Germline lookup yields CDR1 MGHRA and CDR2 YSYEKL. The length of the CDR3 is 15 residues. The CDR3, as DNA: TGCGCCAGCAGCCAAGTAGGCCTGTCGGCCGGGGAGCTGTTTTTT. It is translated as CASSQVGLSAGELFF.

This chain joins TRBV15 and TRBJ2-7, with 13 bases identical to TRBD2. Germline V gives CDR1 LNHNV, CDR2 YYDKDF (reference sequence). The CDR3 has 17 residues. The J segment lost 2 bases and the V segment lost 1 base, leaving 5 bases of the junction unmatched. Here the CDR3 reads CATSRGLGTSGTYEQYF. The CDR3 coding sequence is TGTGCCACCAGCAGAGGATTGGGGACTAGCGGGACCTACGAGCAGTACTTC.

V is TRBV12-3 or TRBV12-4 and J is TRBJ2-1; D is tentatively TRBD1 or TRBD2 (5 bases each). The CDR3 contains 11 residues. V was shortened by 8 bases and J by 7 bases, with 9 bases between the two germline ends. CDR3 region: CASGTGNEQFF. The CDR3 nucleotides are TGTGCCAGCGGGACCGGTAATGAGCAGTTCTTC.

The rearrangement uses TRBV4-3 and TRBJ1-5; unclear D gene. The germline V gene has CDR1 LGHNA and CDR2 YSLEER. This CDR3 has 18 residues. V was trimmed by 0 bases and J by 6 bases, leaving 21 bases between them. The CDR3 nucleotides read TGCGCCAGCAGCCAAGAATTAGTTGGGCCAGGAGTAGGTCAGCCCCAGCATTTT. As protein: CASSQELVGPGVGQPQHF.

V and J are TRBV27 and TRBJ1-1, with D hard to call. The CDR3 extends over 12 amino acids. V dropped 3 bases and J dropped 9 bases, with 11 bases sitting between them. Germline-derived CDR1 and CDR2 are MNHEY and SMNVEV (reference sequence). The CDR3 region has the DNA TGTGCCAGCAGTTTTATAGCTTCTCAAGCTTTCTTT. This codes for CASSFIASQAFF.

The chain employs TRBV29-1 and TRBJ2-7, with TRBD2 matching over 7 bases. Germline values: CDR1 SQVTM, CDR2 ANQGSEA. The CDR3 is 15 amino acids. Losses at the gene ends were 3 bases for V and 1 base for J; bases not matched to a gene: 9. CDR3 DNA: TGCAGCGTTGAGACCAGGGAGGGTCAATCCTACGAGCAGTACTTC. Protein product: CSVETREGQSYEQYF.

In DNA, the CDR3 is TGTGCCAGCAGTTTGGGGGGGTTTGGTCAGCCCCAGCATTTT. Its protein product is CASSLGGFGQPQHF. This sequence joins TRBV27 and TRBJ1-5; D is possibly TRBD1 (5 bases). The V end was cut by 3 bases, the J end by 6 bases, with 12 bases between. The CDR3 has 14 amino acids. The germline gives CDR1 MNHEY, CDR2 SMNVEV (reference sequence).

The chain joins TRBV4-1 to TRBJ1-3; the D gene is possibly TRBD1 (6 bases). The V gene's germline CDR1 is MGHRA and CDR2 YSYEKL. The CDR3 is 16 residues long. Trimming took off 1 base at V and 2 bases at J, with 12 bases between the two ends. CDR3 sequence reads: CASSQVGQSPGNTIYF. Here the CDR3 DNA reads TGCGCCAGCAGCCAAGTGGGACAATCGCCTGGAAACACCATATATTTT.

This clonotype was counted between two and nine times. V usage is TRBV19 and J usage is TRBJ2-7; D remains ambiguous. Trimming pared 3 bases from V and 0 bases from J, leaving 3 bases between. CDR3 length: 12 residues. Germline V gene lookup returns CDR1 LNHDA and CDR2 SQIVND (reference sequence). CDR3 nucleotide sequence: TGTGCCAGTAGTATGGGCTCCTACGAGCAGTACTTC. Its protein is CASSMGSYEQYF.

The chain recombines TRBV29-1 with TRBJ2-2; D remains ambiguous. The V end was cut by 4 bases, the J end by 4 bases, with 7 bases between. CDR3 length: 12 amino acids. Looked up from germline, CDR1 is SQVTM and CDR2 is ANQGSEA. CDR3 region: CSVVIFTGELFF. The CDR3 DNA reads TGCAGCGTTGTTATCTTCACCGGGGAGCTGTTTTTT.

The rearrangement joins TRBV11-2 to TRBJ2-7; 8 bases line up with TRBD2. The trim removed 4 bases at V and 4 bases at J, leaving 6 bases unmatched. Germline V gene sequence: CDR1 SGHAT, CDR2 FQNNGV. CDR3 length: 14 amino acids. The CDR3 loop reads CASSWRGDAYEQYF. The DNA of the CDR3 is TGTGCCAGCAGCTGGCGGGGGGACGCTTACGAGCAGTACTTC.

This clonotype was counted a single time. CDR3: CASSFLGSLAPSQETQYF. CDR3 DNA sequence: TGTGCCAGCAGTTTTCTGGGCAGTCTAGCCCCCTCCCAAGAGACCCAGTACTTC. V is TRBV12-3 or TRBV12-4 and J is TRBJ2-5; possible D gene TRBD2, 5 bases. Deletions cut 3 bases from V and 1 base from J, with 21 bases between. CDR3 length: 18 amino acids.

V usage is TRBV20-1 and J usage is TRBJ2-2, with TRBD1 as a possible D gene (6 bases). V dropped 6 bases and J dropped 6 bases, with 14 bases sitting between them. Germline CDR1 DFQATT, CDR2 SNEGSKA (reference sequence). The CDR3 is 13 amino acids. The CDR3 region is CSAWDIRSGELFF. The CDR3 DNA sequence: TGCAGTGCCTGGGACATCAGATCCGGGGAGCTGTTTTTT.

This chain joins TRBV29-1 and TRBJ2-1; unclear D gene. The CDR3 contains 10 residues. V was trimmed by 5 bases and J by 8 bases, leaving 7 bases between them. Germline V gene sequence: CDR1 SQVTM, CDR2 ANQGSEA. The CDR3 is CSVTLDEQFF. DNA for the CDR3: TGCAGCGTTACGCTTGATGAGCAGTTCTTC.

Comments on this clonotype: One junction end disagrees with the germline gene, perhaps due to a read error. The rearrangement joins TRBV29-1 to TRBJ2-7; D might be TRBD1 (8 bases). This CDR3 has 11 residues. Germline assignment: CDR1 SQVTM and CDR2 ANQGSEA. The CDR3, as DNA: TGCAGCGGCTACTACAGGGGGGGTGAAAGCTTC. Translated: CSGYYRGGESF.

This sequence joins TRBV27 and TRBJ2-7, with D perhaps given as TRBD1 or TRBD2 (5 bases each). Germline lookup yields CDR1 MNHEY and CDR2 SMNVEV (reference sequence). Trimming removed 5 bases at V and 3 bases at J, with 14 bases between. CDR3 size: 14 residues. CDR3 coding DNA: TGTGCCAGCAGTCTCAGAGGGGCGGGCTACGAGCAGTACTTC. Translated: CASSLRGAGYEQYF.

The rearrangement joins TRBV7-3 to TRBJ2-7, with D unresolved. V lost 5 bases and J 2 bases, leaving 13 bases between the germline ends. CDR1 is SGHTA and CDR2 is FQGTGA in the germline V gene. The CDR3 is 14 amino acids. Written as DNA, the CDR3 is TGTGCCAGCAGCGAACAAATTGGGGCCTACGAGCAGTACTTC. Its protein is CASSEQIGAYEQYF.

The chain recombines TRBV28 with TRBJ2-3; the D gene could be TRBD1 or TRBD2 (6 bases each). V lost 5 bases, J lost 4 bases, and 13 bases lay in between. This CDR3 comprises 14 residues. Germline V CDR1 and CDR2: MDHEN, SYDVKM. The CDR3 DNA follows: TGTGCCAGCAGTATACAGGGAGGCCCAGATACGCAGTATTTT. It is translated as CASSIQGGPDTQYF. Full variable domain (missing parts from reference TRBV28 and TRBJ2-3): DVKVTQSSRYLVKRTGEKVFLECVQDMDHENMFWYRQDPGLGLRLIYFSYDVKMKEKGDIPEGYSVSREKKERFSLILESASTNQTSMYLCASSIQGGPDTQYFGPGTRLTVL.

This chain joins TRBV4-1 and TRBJ2-3; 9 nucleotides align to TRBD1. The CDR3 loop spans 14 amino acids. Germline CDR1 MGHRA, CDR2 YSYEKL. V trimming: 4 bases; J trimming: 5 bases; junction bases outside the gene matches: 4. The CDR3 spells CASSPWTGEDTQYF. CDR3 DNA: TGCGCCAGCAGCCCTTGGACAGGGGAAGATACGCAGTATTTT.